These 28 T cell receptor beta chains were sequenced from one sample in a study of metastatic and nonmetastatic thyroid tumors. Treatment of any kind had been given to no patient before thyroid surgery. TCRdb re-clonotyped the PCR reads via MiXCR. The sample lists tens of thousands of clones; roughly 15% were seen once. The sequenced material came from blood. These receptors were taken from a female donor with papillary thyroid cancer or a benign thyroid nodule (not recorded which). Some clones in this sample may be carry-over from other donors' samples.

This clone showed up many times. The chain employs TRBV7-3 and TRBJ2-3; 7 bases are shared with TRBD1. Germline V CDR1 and CDR2: SGHTA, FQGTGA. The J segment lost 3 bases and the V segment lost 4 bases, leaving 7 bases of the junction unmatched. This CDR3 region has 15 residues. The CDR3 region has the DNA TGTGCCAGCAGCTCACAGGGGTCTCGTACAGATACGCAGTATTTT. Amino acid sequence: CASSSQGSRTDTQYF.

This clone was seen ten or more times. The J gene is TRBJ1-4, the V gene TRBV20-1; 8 bases are shared with TRBD1. The germline V gene has CDR1 DFQATT and CDR2 SNEGSKA (reference sequence). The ends lost 0 bases at V and 10 bases at J; junction bases unmatched: 13. The CDR3 covers 16 residues. The CDR3 reads CSARDPMGQGARKLFF. For the CDR3, the DNA is TGCAGTGCTAGAGACCCGATGGGGCAGGGGGCGAGAAAACTGTTTTTT.

The gene calls are TRBV20-1 and TRBJ2-5; a weak D match, TRBD2 (5 bases). The CDR3 contains 12 residues. From germline, CDR1 is DFQATT and CDR2 SNEGSKA (reference sequence). The V end was cut by 4 bases, the J end by 8 bases, with 14 bases between. Here the CDR3 reads CSAIRKPGTQYF. Here the CDR3 DNA reads TGCAGTGCTATCCGTAAGCCGGGAACCCAGTACTTC.

As to this clone: A junction boundary mismatches the germline segment, possibly from a read error. The chain joins TRBV7-9 to TRBJ2-7, with D possibly matching TRBD1 (5 bases). The V gene's germline CDR1 is SEHNR and CDR2 FQNEAQ (reference sequence). This CDR3 contains 14 residues. The DNA for the CDR3 is TGTGCCAGCAGCCCAGGACAATGGTCCTACGAGCAGGACTTC. Translation: CASSPGQWSYEQDF.

This chain joins TRBV7-2 and TRBJ1-6; D is uncertain. CDR3 length equals 14 residues. Trimming left V 0 bases short and J 9 bases short, with 9 bases between. Looked up from germline, CDR1 is SGHTA and CDR2 is FQGNSA. The CDR3 protein is CASSLAGDRSPLHF. CDR3 nucleotide sequence: TGTGCCAGCAGCTTAGCCGGGGATCGTTCACCCCTCCACTTT.

This clone was observed a few times. One base away lies a much larger clone, so this may be a sequencing read error. The chain couples TRBV10-3 to TRBJ1-1; D possibly corresponds to TRBD1 (6 bases). Germline-derived CDR1 and CDR2 are ENHRY and SYGVKD. V was pared by 6 bases and J by 5 bases, with 16 bases between. CDR3 length: 14 residues. CDR3 sequence: CAISPGAGRTEAFF. The DNA of the CDR3 is TGTGCCATCAGCCCAGGGGCCGGCAGAACTGAAGCTTTCTTT.

This clone was seen repeatedly, ten times or more. The V gene is TRBV6-5, the J gene TRBJ2-1, with 7 bases lining up with TRBD2. The CDR3 sequence is 13 residues long. J was trimmed by 8 bases and V by 2 bases; bases with no gene match: 3. Germline V CDR1 and CDR2: MNHEY, SVGAGI. CDR3 region: CASSYVGGDEQFF. The CDR3 coding sequence is TGTGCCAGCAGTTACGTGGGAGGGGATGAGCAGTTCTTC.

This clone was seen at least ten times. V and J are TRBV19 and TRBJ2-7; D might be TRBD2 (5 bases). The germline V and J ends were trimmed by 4 bases and 1 base, with 17 bases remaining between them. Germline V gene lookup returns CDR1 LNHDA and CDR2 SQIVND (reference sequence). The length of the CDR3 is 16 residues. CDR3 sequence: CASSTSFTGRSYEQYF. CDR3 nucleotides: TGTGCCAGTAGTACCAGCTTTACGGGAAGGTCCTACGAGCAGTACTTC. Supplemented by reference TRBV19 and TRBJ2-7, the full variable domain reads DGGITQSPKYLFRKEGQNVTLSCEQNLNHDAMYWYRQDPGQGLRLIYYSQIVNDFQKGDIAEGYSVSREKKESFPLTVTSAQKNPTAFYLCASSTSFTGRSYEQYFGPGTRLTVT.

Worth noting for this clone: This may be a read error, as it is one base from a much larger clone. The chain carries TRBV7-3 and TRBJ2-1, with D perhaps matching TRBD2 (5 bases). The CDR3 is made up of 13 amino acids. V shed 5 bases and J shed 11 bases, with 16 bases lying between them. Germline CDR1 SGHTA, CDR2 FQGTGA. In DNA, the CDR3 is TGTGCCAGCAGCGTTTATTCCAGGACTCAGCAGTTCTTC. Protein: CASSVYSRTQQFF.

This clone has a count of ten or more. For the CDR3, the DNA is TGTGCCAGCAGGGTCGGGACAGGGGGTTACGAGCAGTACTTC. It yields the protein CASRVGTGGYEQYF. The chain couples TRBV27 to TRBJ2-7, with 11 nucleotides matching TRBD1. Germline-derived CDR1 and CDR2 are MNHEY and SMNVEV (reference sequence). The CDR3 contains 14 residues. V shed 6 bases and J 4 bases; nucleotides not matched to a gene: 5.

As concerns this clone: Relative to the germline gene, one junction end is altered; a read error may explain this. Distinct nucleotide sequences in the sample also encode this CDR3. The chain combines TRBV5-1 with TRBJ1-3, with a possible D match to TRBD1 (5 bases). CDR1 is SGHRS, CDR2 YFSETQ, per germline. The CDR3 contains 17 residues. The CDR3 DNA is TGTGCCAGCAGCTTGGGTCCCACAGGTAGCCCTGGAAACACCATATATTTT. It codes for CASSLGPTGSPGNTIYF. The whole variable domain, remainder taken from reference TRBV5-1 and TRBJ1-3, is KAGVTQTPRYLIKTRGQQVTLSCSPISGHRSVSWYQQTPGQGLQFLFEYFSETQRNKGNFPGRFSGRQFSNSRSEMNVSTLELGDSALYLCASSLGPTGSPGNTIYFGEGSWLTVV.

This clone was observed at least ten times. The chain carries TRBV28 and TRBJ1-5, with D uncertain. This CDR3 has 16 amino acids. The V end was cut by 6 bases, the J end by 3 bases, with 18 bases between. Germline lookup yields CDR1 MDHEN and CDR2 SYDVKM. CDR3: CASRVILGSDNQPQHF. The CDR3 bases are TGTGCCAGCAGGGTGATACTAGGGTCAGACAATCAGCCCCAGCATTTT.

This clone qualifies as medium-sized (0.01 to 0.1%). The chain combines TRBV6-1 with TRBJ2-1, with D perhaps being TRBD1 or TRBD2 (5 bases each). Germline CDR1 is MNHNS and CDR2 is SASEGT. The V and J ends lost 4 bases and 9 bases respectively, with 19 bases between them. The CDR3 covers 15 residues. Here the CDR3 reads CASSGDQGDGSEQFF. The CDR3 coding sequence is TGTGCCAGCAGTGGGGACCAAGGGGACGGTTCTGAGCAGTTCTTC.

This clone is classed as medium-sized. The chain is built from TRBV28 and TRBJ2-7; 8 bases agree with TRBD1. Trimming removed 6 bases from V and 0 bases from J; junction bases left unmatched: 10. Germline V gene sequence: CDR1 MDHEN, CDR2 SYDVKM. This CDR3 has 16 residues. CDR3 residues: CASSLLRDRSSYEQYF. CDR3 in DNA: TGTGCCAGCAGCTTACTCCGGGACAGGAGCTCCTACGAGCAGTACTTC.

The table lists this clone with a few counts. The chain carries TRBV6-2 or TRBV6-3 and TRBJ1-2; 8 bases are a match to TRBD1. The V segment lost 4 bases and the J segment 8 bases; nucleotides outside the gene matches: 9. Germline CDR1 MNHEY, CDR2 SVGEGT. The CDR3 covers 14 residues. The CDR3 DNA reads TGTGCCAGCAGTTCTACCGGGACAGGTGGCGGCTACACCTTC. Encoded protein: CASSSTGTGGGYTF.

This clone appeared many times. This rearrangement joins TRBV29-1 to TRBJ2-1; 10 nucleotides align to TRBD2. The V gene's germline CDR1 is SQVTM and CDR2 ANQGSEA. With 5 bases clipped from V and 5 bases from J, the junction kept 3 bases outside the gene matches. The CDR3 consists of 13 residues. The CDR3 coding sequence is TGCAGCGTTAGGGGACTAGCGAACAATGAGCAGTTCTTC. Protein product: CSVRGLANNEQFF.

This clone was counted at least ten times. The rearrangement links TRBV7-3 to TRBJ2-1; TRBD2 agrees at 10 bases. The CDR3 has 15 residues. Trimming removed 5 bases from V and 10 bases from J; junction bases left unmatched: 11. Germline V gene data show CDR1 as SGHTA and CDR2 as FQGTGA. The DNA of the CDR3 is TGTGCCAGCAGCCGGCTAGCGGGAGTGGGGAGGGAGCAGTTCTTC. It specifies CASSRLAGVGREQFF.

This clone has a count of ten or more. A read error may account for a junction end that differs from germline. The same CDR3 also results from other DNA sequences found in this sample. The rearrangement links TRBV29-1 to TRBJ2-1, with D hard to call. The CDR3 length is 18 residues. CDR1 is SQVTM and CDR2 is ANQGSEA in the germline V gene. CDR3 loop: CSVELGFGSSSSYNEQFF. The CDR3 nucleotides read TGCAGCGTTGAATTGGGGTTCGGTAGTAGCAGCTCCTACAATGAGCAATTCTTC.

This clone has ten or more counts. This chain joins TRBV20-1 and TRBJ2-5; D is perhaps TRBD2 (7 bases). This CDR3 has 15 residues. Germline assignment: CDR1 DFQATT and CDR2 SNEGSKA (reference sequence). Trimming removed 0 bases at V and 5 bases at J, with 16 bases between. CDR3 in DNA: TGCAGTGCTAGAGAAGCAGGGAAGGGGGGGGAGACCCAGTACTTC. Its protein is CSAREAGKGGETQYF.

This clone appeared many times. The rearrangement uses TRBV4-2 and TRBJ2-5, with a possible D match to TRBD1 (6 bases). Trimming removed 0 bases from V and 0 bases from J, with 8 bases in between. This CDR3 spans 15 amino acids. Looked up from germline, CDR1 is LGHNA and CDR2 is YNFKEQ. The CDR3 loop reads CASSQDRTDQETQYF. In DNA form, the CDR3 reads TGTGCCAGCAGCCAAGATCGGACAGACCAAGAGACCCAGTACTTC.

The table lists this clone with many counts. The chain recombines TRBV7-6 with TRBJ1-1; D gene ambiguous. Trimming shortened V by 1 base and J by 1 base, and 10 bases separated the two germline ends. The CDR3 length is 15 residues. CDR1 SGHVS and CDR2 FNYEAQ come from the germline V gene. The CDR3 sequence: CASSLGDLRNTEAFF. CDR3 bases: TGTGCCAGCAGCTTAGGCGACTTGCGGAACACTGAAGCTTTCTTT.

This chain links TRBV20-1 with TRBJ2-7; 7 bases match TRBD1. Germline trimming cut 4 bases from V and 5 bases from J; bases unmatched to any gene: 8. Germline V gives CDR1 DFQATT, CDR2 SNEGSKA (reference sequence). This CDR3 has 13 amino acids. CDR3 DNA: TGCAGTGCTATAGGGACAGTTCGCCACGAGCAGTACTTC. It encodes CSAIGTVRHEQYF.

The J gene is TRBJ2-7, the V gene TRBV18, with 8 bases identical to TRBD2. Germline loops: CDR1 KGHSH, CDR2 LQKENI. Losses at the gene ends were 2 bases for V and 6 bases for J; bases not matched to a gene: 6. CDR3 length equals 14 residues. In DNA, the CDR3 is TGTGCCAGCTCACCAAGCGGGGGTACGGGCGAGCAGTACTTC. This translates into CASSPSGGTGEQYF.

The V and J genes are TRBV3-1 and TRBJ1-2; possible D gene TRBD1, 5 bases. V was cut by 1 base and J by 5 bases, with 11 bases left in between. The germline V gene encodes CDR1 LGHDT and CDR2 YNNKEL (reference sequence). The CDR3 runs to 14 residues. CDR3 nucleotide sequence: TGTGCCAGCAGCCAAGGAAGCGGGGGGTATGGCTACACCTTC. As protein: CASSQGSGGYGYTF. Looking up the rest from reference TRBV3-1 and TRBJ1-2 gives the full variable domain: DTAVSQTPKYLVTQMGNDKSIKCEQNLGHDTMYWYKQDSKKFLKIMFSYNNKELIINETVPNRFSPKSPDKAHLNLHINSLELGDSAVYFCASSQGSGGYGYTFGSGTRLTVV.

In DNA form, the CDR3 reads TGTGCCTGGAGTGTATTAGGAGGAGGGGGAAGCGAGCAGTACTTC. It encodes CAWSVLGGGGSEQYF. The chain uses TRBV30 and TRBJ2-7; D assignment may be TRBD1 or TRBD2 (6 bases each). Trimming left V 0 bases short and J 6 bases short, with 18 bases between. The CDR3 is made up of 15 amino acids. Germline values: CDR1 GTSNPN, CDR2 SVGIG (reference sequence).

In regard to this clone: One end of the junction is discordant with germline, which a read error may explain. The genes are TRBV3-1 and TRBJ2-7, with 7 bases that match TRBD1. The V gene's germline CDR1 is LGHDT and CDR2 YNNKEL (reference sequence). This CDR3 is 16 amino acids long. This CDR3 reads CANSQDHARGMYEQYF. CDR3 coding DNA: TGTGCCAACAGCCAAGATCACGCCAGGGGGATGTACGAGCAGTACTTC.

This clone was counted many times. The chain recombines TRBV10-1 with TRBJ2-3; D gene uncertain. CDR1 and CDR2 from the germline V gene are WNHNN and SYGVQD (reference sequence). The CDR3 length is 14 residues. The ends were cut back, 3 bases at V and 2 bases at J, with 9 bases in the middle. The CDR3 DNA sequence: TGCGCCAGCAGTGATTACGAGATCACAGATACGCAGTATTTT. Translated, it gives CASSDYEITDTQYF.

This clone has ten or more counts. The V and J genes are TRBV27 and TRBJ2-1; TRBD1 is a possible D gene (5 bases). CDR3 length: 15 amino acids. The germline gives CDR1 MNHEY, CDR2 SMNVEV (reference sequence). V shed 3 bases and J shed 6 bases, with 15 bases lying between them. The CDR3 loop reads CASSFREGAGNEQFF. CDR3 DNA sequence: TGTGCCAGCAGTTTCCGAGAAGGGGCCGGCAATGAGCAGTTCTTC.